The present TCR beta chain was sequenced within a study of shared clonotypes between healthy human individuals. Overall study context: In total, the donors were a couple of women and a few men aged 18 to 49.

Findings and limits, study-wide: Among donors, clonotype sharing was expected to be affected by sequencing depth.

Per the original methods: Junction-only immunoSEQ data arrived without quality scores, meaning filtering differed. Libraries were prepared by immunoSEQ multiplex PCR; TCRdb keeps only in-frame clonotypes and omits some of them. The D gene and trimming were derived from the DNA, and the V and J assignments and clone size from that table. The sample records 400,000 to 500,000 clones, roughly four fifths being singletons. Notes on this clone: The antigen remains unidentified.

The receptor was derived from a woman in her 40s in good health. Some clones in this sample may be carry-over from other donors' samples. The material sequenced was PBMCs.

The CDR3 is CASSVKGHEQFF. The CDR3 coding sequence is TGTGCCAGCAGTGTGAAAGGCCATGAGCAGTTCTTC. V is TRBV6-1 and J is TRBJ2-1; D uncertain. Germline values: CDR1 MNHNS, CDR2 SASEGT. V dropped 4 bases and J dropped 8 bases, with 9 bases sitting between them. The CDR3 extends over 12 amino acids.